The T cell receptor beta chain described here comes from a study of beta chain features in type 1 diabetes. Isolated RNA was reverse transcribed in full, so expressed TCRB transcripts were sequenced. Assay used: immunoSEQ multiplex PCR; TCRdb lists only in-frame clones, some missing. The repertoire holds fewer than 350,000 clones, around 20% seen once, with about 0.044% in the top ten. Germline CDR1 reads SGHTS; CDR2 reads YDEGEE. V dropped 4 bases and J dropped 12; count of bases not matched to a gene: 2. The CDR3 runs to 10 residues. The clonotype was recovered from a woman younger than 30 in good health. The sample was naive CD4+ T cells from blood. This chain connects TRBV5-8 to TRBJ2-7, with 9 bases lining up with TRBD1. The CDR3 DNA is TGTGCCAGCAGCCCGGGACAGGGGTACTTC. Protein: CASSPGQGYF.